The 14 T cell receptor beta chains presented below share a single source sample, sequenced in a study of blood T cell repertoires in COVID-19 (dated by TCRdb to about 2020). Preparation of the library involved the immunoSEQ multiplex PCR assay. TCRdb limited this immuneACCESS table to in-frame rearrangements with V and J called. A share of clones is missing; checked studies link under half to unresolved V genes, and the rest is unexplained. In this sample the table shows hundreds of thousands of clones, 65% to 85% of which occur a single time. The ten largest clones capture approximately 7.4% of the sample. Material for sequencing was PBMCs or T cells enriched from blood (not recorded which). The receptors derive from a woman in her thirties or forties with acute COVID-19.

J is TRBJ2-2 and V is TRBV6-5, with 10 bases identical to TRBD2. The CDR3 runs 13 residues. Germline V gene sequence: CDR1 MNHEY, CDR2 SVGAGI. V shed 8 bases, J shed 6 bases, and the junction held 3 bases outside the gene matches. The CDR3 spells CASLAGEAGELFF. CDR3 nucleotide sequence: TGTGCCAGCCTAGCGGGAGAGGCCGGGGAGCTGTTTTTT.

J is TRBJ2-7 and V is TRBV28; D might be TRBD2 (5 bases). The CDR3 contains 15 residues. The ends were cut back, 3 bases at V and 0 bases at J, with 12 bases in the middle. Germline-derived CDR1 and CDR2 are MDHEN and SYDVKM. CDR3 nucleotide sequence: TGTGCCAGCAGTTTGAGGGTAATCGGCTCCTACGAGCAGTACTTC. Encoded protein: CASSLRVIGSYEQYF. Looking up the rest from reference TRBV28 and TRBJ2-7 gives the full variable domain: DVKVTQSSRYLVKRTGEKVFLECVQDMDHENMFWYRQDPGLGLRLIYFSYDVKMKEKGDIPEGYSVSREKKERFSLILESASTNQTSMYLCASSLRVIGSYEQYFGPGTRLTVT.

The chain combines TRBV5-1 with TRBJ1-4; D gene unclear. From germline, CDR1 is SGHRS and CDR2 YFSETQ. This CDR3 region has 15 residues. V was cut by 0 bases and J by 4 bases, with 10 bases left in between. CDR3 protein: CASSLGGGLNEKLFF. The CDR3 DNA reads TGCGCCAGCAGCTTGGGAGGCGGACTTAATGAAAAACTGTTTTTT.

The chain couples TRBV30 to TRBJ1-3, with D possibly TRBD1 on 6 matching bases. The CDR3 sequence is 15 residues long. Trimming took off 2 bases at V and 4 bases at J, with 15 bases between the two ends. CDR1 and CDR2 (germline): GTSNPN, SVGIG (reference sequence). The chain's CDR3 is CAWSRQGNVGNTIYF. CDR3 DNA: TGTGCCTGGAGTCGGCAGGGGAATGTCGGAAACACCATATATTTT. Using reference TRBV30 and TRBJ1-3 for the parts outside the CDR3, the full variable domain is SQTIHQWPATLVQPVGSPLSLECTVEGTSNPNLYWYRQAAGRGLQLLFYSVGIGQISSEVPQNLSASRPQDRQFILSSKKLLLSDSGFYLCAWSRQGNVGNTIYFGEGSWLTVV.

The J gene is TRBJ2-5, the V gene TRBV30; 7 bases are shared with TRBD1. V lost 5 bases and J lost 6; bases outside the gene matches: 9. CDR1 GTSNPN and CDR2 SVGIG come from the germline V gene (reference sequence). This CDR3 region has 13 residues. The CDR3 is CAWETGVGKTQYF. The CDR3 nucleotides are TGTGCCTGGGAAACAGGGGTCGGGAAGACCCAGTACTTC.

The rearrangement joins TRBV7-8 to TRBJ1-1, with TRBD1 as a possible D gene (6 bases). Per germline, CDR1 SGHVS and CDR2 FQNEAQ. This CDR3 spans 14 amino acids. V lost 6 bases and J lost 4, with 15 bases in between. This chain's CDR3 is CASREYREGTEAFF. The CDR3 DNA sequence: TGTGCCAGCAGGGAATACAGGGAAGGCACTGAAGCTTTCTTT.

The V gene is TRBV9, the J gene TRBJ2-7; TRBD2 matches 13 bases. The V segment lost 0 bases and the J segment 5 bases; nucleotides outside the gene matches: 5. Germline V lookup: CDR1 SGDLS, CDR2 YYNGEE. This CDR3 contains 16 residues. CDR3 residues: CASSVAGTSGINEQYF. DNA of the CDR3: TGTGCCAGCAGCGTAGCCGGGACTAGCGGGATAAACGAGCAGTACTTC. Using reference TRBV9 and TRBJ2-7 for the parts outside the CDR3, the full variable domain is DSGVTQTPKHLITATGQRVTLRCSPRSGDLSVYWYQQSLDQGLQFLIQYYNGEERAKGNILERFSAQQFPDLHSELNLSSLELGDSALYFCASSVAGTSGINEQYFGPGTRLTVT.

The chain employs TRBV29-1 and TRBJ1-1, with D perhaps matching TRBD1 (6 bases). Germline CDR1 is SQVTM and CDR2 is ANQGSEA. The CDR3 has 12 residues. V shed 3 bases and J shed 4 bases, with 9 bases lying between them. The CDR3 is CSVEIQGTEAFF. CDR3 DNA: TGCAGCGTTGAGATACAGGGCACTGAAGCTTTCTTT.

Here the CDR3 reads CASSLAWQGSGKLFF. The CDR3 DNA reads as TGTGCCAGCAGCTTAGCGTGGCAGGGGTCGGGAAAACTGTTTTTT. The rearrangement joins TRBV7-2 to TRBJ1-4; possibly TRBD1 for D (6 bases). Germline V gene data show CDR1 as SGHTA and CDR2 as FQGNSA. This CDR3 spans 15 amino acids. V lost 0 bases and J 10 bases, leaving 15 bases between the germline ends.

The rearrangement links TRBV11-2 to TRBJ1-1, with D unresolved. The CDR3 spans 13 residues. Trimming took 5 bases from V and 4 from J, leaving 11 bases between them. Germline CDR1 SGHAT, CDR2 FQNNGV. CDR3 sequence: CASSHELSTEAFF. The CDR3 DNA is TGTGCCAGCAGCCACGAACTATCCACTGAAGCTTTCTTT.

Only one count was recorded for this clone. This rearrangement joins TRBV12-3 or TRBV12-4 to TRBJ2-7, with a weak D call TRBD2 (5 bases). There are 12 residues in the CDR3. V lost 6 bases and J 4 bases, leaving 10 bases between the germline ends. The CDR3 nucleotides read TGTGCCAGCAGCAAAAGAGGGTACGAGCAGTACTTC. This gives the protein CASSKRGYEQYF.

The chain is built from TRBV19 and TRBJ1-2, with a weak D call TRBD1 (6 bases). Trimming stripped 5 bases from V and 4 bases from J, with 20 bases between. This CDR3 has 16 amino acids. From germline, CDR1 is LNHDA and CDR2 SQIVND (reference sequence). The CDR3 reads CASSPEGTSGTYGYTF. The CDR3 DNA is TGTGCCAGTAGTCCAGAGGGGACATCTGGGACCTATGGCTACACCTTC.

This chain joins TRBV11-2 and TRBJ2-3; 9 nucleotides align to TRBD2. J gave up 1 base and V 2 bases, and 1 base lay outside the gene matches. The germline gives CDR1 SGHAT, CDR2 FQNNGV. CDR3 length equals 15 residues. CDR3 DNA sequence: TGTGCCAGCAGCTTATTAGCGGGGGGCACAGATACGCAGTATTTT. It codes for CASSLLAGGTDTQYF.

The chain links TRBV7-9 to TRBJ2-2, with D perhaps matching TRBD1 (6 bases). Germline V lookup: CDR1 SEHNR, CDR2 FQNEAQ (reference sequence). CDR3 length: 14 amino acids. The V end was cut by 3 bases, the J end by 6 bases, with 11 bases between. The CDR3 nucleotides read TGTGCCAGCAGCTTGGGGGCAACGGCCGGGGAGCTGTTTTTT. It codes for CASSLGATAGELFF.